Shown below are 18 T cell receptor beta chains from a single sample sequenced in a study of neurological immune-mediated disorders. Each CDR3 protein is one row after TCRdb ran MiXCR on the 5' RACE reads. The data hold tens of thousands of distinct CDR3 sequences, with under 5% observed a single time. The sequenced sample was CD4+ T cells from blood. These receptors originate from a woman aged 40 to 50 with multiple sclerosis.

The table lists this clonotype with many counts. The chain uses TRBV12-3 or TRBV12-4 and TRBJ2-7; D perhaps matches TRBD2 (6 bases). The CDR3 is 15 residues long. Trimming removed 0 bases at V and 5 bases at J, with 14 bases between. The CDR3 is CASSLARDLGHEQYF. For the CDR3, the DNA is TGTGCCAGCAGTTTAGCGCGGGATCTCGGGCACGAGCAGTACTTC.

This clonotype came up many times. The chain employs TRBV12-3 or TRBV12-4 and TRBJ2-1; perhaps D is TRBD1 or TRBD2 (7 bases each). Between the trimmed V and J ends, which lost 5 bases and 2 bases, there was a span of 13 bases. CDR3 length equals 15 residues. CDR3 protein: CASSGQGGTYNEQFF. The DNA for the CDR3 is TGTGCCAGCAGTGGGCAGGGGGGGACCTACAATGAGCAGTTCTTC.

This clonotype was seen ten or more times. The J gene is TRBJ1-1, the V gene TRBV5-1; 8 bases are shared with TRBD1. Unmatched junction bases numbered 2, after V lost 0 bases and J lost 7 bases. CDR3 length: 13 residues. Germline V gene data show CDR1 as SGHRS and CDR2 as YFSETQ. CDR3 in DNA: TGCGCCAGCAGCTTGGGGGGACAGGTTGAAGCTTTCTTT. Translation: CASSLGGQVEAFF. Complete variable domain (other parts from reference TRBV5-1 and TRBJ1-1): KAGVTQTPRYLIKTRGQQVTLSCSPISGHRSVSWYQQTPGQGLQFLFEYFSETQRNKGNFPGRFSGRQFSNSRSEMNVSTLELGDSALYLCASSLGGQVEAFFGQGTRLTVV.

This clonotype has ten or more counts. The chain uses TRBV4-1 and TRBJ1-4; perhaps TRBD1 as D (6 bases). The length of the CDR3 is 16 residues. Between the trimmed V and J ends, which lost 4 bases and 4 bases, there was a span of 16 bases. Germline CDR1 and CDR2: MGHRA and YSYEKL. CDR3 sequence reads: CASSPGGAQGNEKLFF. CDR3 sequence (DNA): TGCGCCAGCAGCCCGGGGGGGGCGCAGGGTAATGAAAAACTGTTTTTT.

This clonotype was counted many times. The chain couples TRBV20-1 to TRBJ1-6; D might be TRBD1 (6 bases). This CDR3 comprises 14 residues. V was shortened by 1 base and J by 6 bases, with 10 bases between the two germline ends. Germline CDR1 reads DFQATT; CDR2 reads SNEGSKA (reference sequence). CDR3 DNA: TGCAGTGCTAGAGTACAGGGCTCTAATTCACCCCTCCACTTT. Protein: CSARVQGSNSPLHF.

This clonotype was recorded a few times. The DNA for the CDR3 is TGTGCCAGCAGCTTTTCCCGGGGGAAAGCTTTCTTT. This encodes CASSFSRGKAFF. V usage is TRBV11-3 and J usage is TRBJ1-1; weak D call: TRBD1 (5 bases). This CDR3 is 12 amino acids long. The V end lost 3 bases, the J end lost 9 bases, and 11 bases lay between the germline ends. CDR1 is SGHNT and CDR2 is YENEEA in the germline V gene. Supplemented by reference TRBV11-3 and TRBJ1-1, the full variable domain reads EAGVVQSPRYKIIEKKQPVAFWCNPISGHNTLYWYLQNLGQGPELLIRYENEEAVDDSQLPKDRFSAERLKGVDSTLKIQPAELGDSAVYLCASSFSRGKAFFGQGTRLTVV.

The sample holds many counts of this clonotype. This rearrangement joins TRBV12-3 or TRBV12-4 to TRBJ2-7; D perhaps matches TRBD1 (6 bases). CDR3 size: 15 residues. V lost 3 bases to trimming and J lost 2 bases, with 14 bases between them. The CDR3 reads CASSFSQGKTYEQYF. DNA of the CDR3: TGTGCCAGCAGTTTTTCACAGGGAAAAACCTACGAGCAGTACTTC.

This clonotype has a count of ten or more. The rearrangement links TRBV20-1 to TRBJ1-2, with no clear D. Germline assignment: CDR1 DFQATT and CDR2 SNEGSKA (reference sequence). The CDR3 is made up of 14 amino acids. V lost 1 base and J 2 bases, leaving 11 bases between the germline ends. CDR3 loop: CSARGDLKNYGYTF. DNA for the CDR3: TGCAGTGCTAGAGGTGACCTTAAAAACTATGGCTACACCTTC.

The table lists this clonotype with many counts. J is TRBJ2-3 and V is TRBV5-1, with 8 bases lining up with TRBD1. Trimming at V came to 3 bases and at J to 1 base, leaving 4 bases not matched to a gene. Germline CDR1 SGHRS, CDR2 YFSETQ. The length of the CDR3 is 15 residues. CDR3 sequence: CASSSGGPRTDTQYF. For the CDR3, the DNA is TGCGCCAGCAGCTCAGGGGGCCCCCGCACAGATACGCAGTATTTT. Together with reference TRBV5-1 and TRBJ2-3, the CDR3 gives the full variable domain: KAGVTQTPRYLIKTRGQQVTLSCSPISGHRSVSWYQQTPGQGLQFLFEYFSETQRNKGNFPGRFSGRQFSNSRSEMNVSTLELGDSALYLCASSSGGPRTDTQYFGPGTRLTVL.

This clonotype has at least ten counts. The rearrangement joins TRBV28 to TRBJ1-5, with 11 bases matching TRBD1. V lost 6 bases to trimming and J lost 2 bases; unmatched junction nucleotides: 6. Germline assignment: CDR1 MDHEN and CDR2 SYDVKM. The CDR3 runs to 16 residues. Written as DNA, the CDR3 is TGTGCCAGCAGGACCCAGGGACAGGGGGGCAATCAGCCCCAGCATTTT. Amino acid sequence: CASRTQGQGGNQPQHF.

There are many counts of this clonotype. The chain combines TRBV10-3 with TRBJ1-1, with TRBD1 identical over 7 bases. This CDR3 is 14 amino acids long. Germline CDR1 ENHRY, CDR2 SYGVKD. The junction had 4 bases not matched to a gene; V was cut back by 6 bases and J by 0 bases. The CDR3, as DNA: TGTGCCATCAGGGGGACAGCTATGAACACTGAAGCTTTCTTT. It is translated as CAIRGTAMNTEAFF.

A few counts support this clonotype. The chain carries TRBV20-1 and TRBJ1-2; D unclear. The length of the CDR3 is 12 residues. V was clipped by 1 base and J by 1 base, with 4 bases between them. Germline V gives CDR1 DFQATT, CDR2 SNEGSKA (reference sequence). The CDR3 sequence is CSARVGNYGYTF. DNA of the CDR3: TGCAGTGCTAGAGTCGGTAACTATGGCTACACCTTC.

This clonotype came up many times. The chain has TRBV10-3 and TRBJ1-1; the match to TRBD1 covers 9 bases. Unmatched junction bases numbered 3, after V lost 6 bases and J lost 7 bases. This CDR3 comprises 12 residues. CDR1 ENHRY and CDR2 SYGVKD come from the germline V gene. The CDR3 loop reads CAISRTGVEAFF. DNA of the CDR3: TGTGCCATCAGCCGGACAGGGGTTGAAGCTTTCTTT.

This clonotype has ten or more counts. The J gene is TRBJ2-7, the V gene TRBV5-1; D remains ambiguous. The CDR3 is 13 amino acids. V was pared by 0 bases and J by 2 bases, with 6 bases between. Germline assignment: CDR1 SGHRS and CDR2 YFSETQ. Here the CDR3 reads CASSLGDAYEQYF. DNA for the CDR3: TGCGCCAGCAGCTTGGGGGATGCCTACGAGCAGTACTTC.

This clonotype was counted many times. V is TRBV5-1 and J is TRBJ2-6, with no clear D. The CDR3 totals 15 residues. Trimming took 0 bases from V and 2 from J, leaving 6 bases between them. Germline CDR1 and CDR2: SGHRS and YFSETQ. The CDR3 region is CASSLGSTGANVLTF. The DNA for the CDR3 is TGCGCCAGCAGCTTGGGGAGCACTGGGGCCAACGTCCTGACTTTC.

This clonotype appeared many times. In DNA form, the CDR3 reads TGCAGCGTTGACCCCCATAGCGGGGGGGGAGATACGCAGTATTTT. This encodes CSVDPHSGGGDTQYF. The chain recombines TRBV29-1 with TRBJ2-3; 11 nucleotides match TRBD2. The germline V gene encodes CDR1 SQVTM and CDR2 ANQGSEA. Trimming cost V 3 bases and J 5 bases; bases outside gene matches: 7. The CDR3 contains 15 residues.

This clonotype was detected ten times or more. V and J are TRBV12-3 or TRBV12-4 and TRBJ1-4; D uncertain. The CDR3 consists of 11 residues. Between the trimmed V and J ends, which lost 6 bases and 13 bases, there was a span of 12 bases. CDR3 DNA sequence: TGTGCCAGCAGCCACAAGCACAGACTGTTTTTT. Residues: CASSHKHRLFF.

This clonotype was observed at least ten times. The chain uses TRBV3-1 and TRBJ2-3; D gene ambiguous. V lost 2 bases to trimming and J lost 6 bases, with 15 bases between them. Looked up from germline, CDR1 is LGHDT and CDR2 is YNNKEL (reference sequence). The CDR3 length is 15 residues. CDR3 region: CASSQIGISSDTQYF. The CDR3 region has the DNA TGTGCCAGCAGCCAAATTGGGATTTCCTCGGATACGCAGTATTTT.